This T cell receptor beta chain was observed in a study of blood T cells in healthy people across ages. Broader study findings: Higher diversity, along with more naive CD4+ cells, distinguished long-lived donors from aged donors. Roughly linear age-related decline in beta diversity appeared, significant by age approximately 43.

This CDR3 contains 14 residues. Trimming cost V 5 bases and J 2 bases, with 12 bases left between them. A second PCR, run for roughly 7 to 11 cycles, used a sample-barcoded 5' primer plus a J-beta primer mix. One entry per CDR3 protein, called by TCRdb with MiXCR from the 5' RACE reads. Of more than 650,000 distinct CDR3 sequences listed, approximately 22% are singletons. Researchers isolated at least 6.5 million PBMCs per sample. As for this clonotype: As yet, its antigen is unknown.

This chain uses TRBV12-3 or TRBV12-4 with TRBJ2-5; D gene ambiguous. The sample taken for sequencing was blood. This sequence originates from a man in his 70s in good health. CDR3 loop: CASSVDTIQETQYF. CDR3 nucleotide sequence: TGTGCCAGCAGTGTTGACACGATACAAGAGACCCAGTACTTC.